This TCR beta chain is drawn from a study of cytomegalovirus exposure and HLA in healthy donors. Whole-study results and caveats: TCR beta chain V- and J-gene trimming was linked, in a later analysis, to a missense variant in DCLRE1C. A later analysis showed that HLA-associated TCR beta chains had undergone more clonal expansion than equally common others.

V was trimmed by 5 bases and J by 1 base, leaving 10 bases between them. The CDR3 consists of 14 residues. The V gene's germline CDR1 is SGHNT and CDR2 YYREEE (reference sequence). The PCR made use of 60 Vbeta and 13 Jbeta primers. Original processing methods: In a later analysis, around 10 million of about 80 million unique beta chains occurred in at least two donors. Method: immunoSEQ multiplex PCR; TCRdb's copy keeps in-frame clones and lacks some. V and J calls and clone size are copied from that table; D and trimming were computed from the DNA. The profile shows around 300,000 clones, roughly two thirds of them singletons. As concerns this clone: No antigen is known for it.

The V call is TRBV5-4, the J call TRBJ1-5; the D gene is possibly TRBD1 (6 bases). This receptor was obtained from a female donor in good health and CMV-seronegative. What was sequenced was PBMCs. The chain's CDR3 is CASSRQGSNQPQHF. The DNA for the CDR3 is TGTGCCAGCAGTAGGCAGGGGAGCAATCAGCCCCAGCATTTT.